These 29 T cell receptor beta chains share one sample of origin, sequenced in a study of blood T cell repertoires in COVID-19. This table comes from immunoSEQ multiplex PCR, and its TCRdb copy is limited to in-frame clones, with some not included. The data hold some 400,000 clones, with roughly 86% observed a single time. Material: peripheral blood. These receptor sequences come from a woman aged 55-69 years with COVID-19, enrolled during active disease.

This chain connects TRBV21-1 to TRBJ1-1; TRBD1 reflects the table's D call only, with no check against the DNA. TRBV21-1 is a recognized pseudogene. CDR3 length: 17 amino acids. This CDR3 reads CASSKVRQPIMGTEAFF. In nucleotides, the CDR3 is TGTGCCAGCAGCAAAGTAAGACAGCCGATTATGGGCACTGAAGCTTTCTTT.

The V gene is TRBV7-9, the J gene TRBJ1-1; the D gene is possibly TRBD1 (5 bases). The CDR3 length is 15 residues. V dropped 11 bases and J dropped 1 base, with 20 bases sitting between them. Germline CDR1 reads SEHNR; CDR2 reads FQNEAQ (reference sequence). The DNA for the CDR3 is TGTGCCTTCAGGAGGGGTCGTACCCGGAACACTGAAGCTTTCTTT. Amino acid sequence: CAFRRGRTRNTEAFF.

The chain combines TRBV4-2 with TRBJ1-2, with D uncertain. Between the trimmed V and J ends, which lost 2 bases and 6 bases, there was a span of 10 bases. Per the germline V gene, CDR1 is LGHNA and CDR2 is YNFKEQ. The CDR3 covers 13 residues. The CDR3 loop reads CASSQTKLNGYTF. Written as DNA, the CDR3 is TGTGCCAGCAGCCAAACTAAACTCAATGGCTACACCTTC.

The chain has TRBV9 and TRBJ2-7; D possibly corresponds to TRBD1 (6 bases). Germline V lookup: CDR1 SGDLS, CDR2 YYNGEE. The CDR3 is 15 residues long. V gave up 0 bases and J gave up 0 bases, with 10 bases separating them. The CDR3 nucleotides read TGTGCCAGCAGCGTAGACACAGGGAACTCCTACGAGCAGTACTTC. Translation: CASSVDTGNSYEQYF.

This rearrangement joins TRBV15 to TRBJ1-1; 7 bases match TRBD1. The CDR3 covers 15 residues. J lost 10 bases, V lost 5 bases, and 16 bases had no gene match. Germline CDR1 is LNHNV and CDR2 is YYDKDF (reference sequence). The CDR3 loop is CATSPAGTVVHGAFF. The CDR3 DNA is TGTGCCACCAGCCCTGCCGGGACAGTGGTACATGGAGCTTTCTTT.

This rearrangement joins TRBV18 to TRBJ2-7; 7 bases map to TRBD2. CDR3 length: 14 amino acids. CDR1 is KGHSH and CDR2 is LQKENI in the germline V gene. V was clipped by 4 bases and J by 6 bases; unmatched bases: 9. This CDR3 is CASSRAWEGSEQYF. The CDR3 DNA is TGTGCCAGCTCACGGGCATGGGAGGGTTCCGAGCAGTACTTC. The full variable domain, in which reference TRBV18 and TRBJ2-7 provide the parts outside the CDR3, is NAGVMQNPRHLVRRRGQEARLRCSPMKGHSHVYWYRQLPEEGLKFMVYLQKENIIDESGMPKERFSAEFPKEGPSILRIQQVVRGDSAAYFCASSRAWEGSEQYFGPGTRLTVT.

This chain joins TRBV29-1 and TRBJ2-1; a possible D gene is TRBD2 (6 bases). The CDR3 runs 10 residues. CDR1 and CDR2 from the germline V gene are SQVTM and ANQGSEA. The germline V and J ends were trimmed by 6 bases and 15 bases, with 15 bases remaining between them. The CDR3 DNA reads as TGCAGCGTGGGGGGACCGATTCGGTTCTTC. Translating gives CSVGGPIRFF.

J is TRBJ1-1 and V is TRBV18; D is uncertain. The V gene lost 2 bases and the J gene lost 4 bases, with 8 bases spanning the gap. The V gene's germline CDR1 is KGHSH and CDR2 LQKENI. This CDR3 region has 13 residues. The CDR3 loop is CASSPIGITEAFF. The CDR3 coding sequence is TGTGCCAGCTCACCAATCGGGATCACTGAAGCTTTCTTT.

The V and J genes are TRBV6-6 and TRBJ1-6, with 7 bases matching TRBD1. This CDR3 comprises 13 residues. V gave up 11 bases and J gave up 10 bases; unmatched junction bases: 11. Germline CDR1 and CDR2: MNHNY and SVGAGI (reference sequence). As DNA, the CDR3 is TGTGCCGTACGACAGGGCGAAGTCTCACCCCTCCACTTT. This encodes CAVRQGEVSPLHF.

The chain carries TRBV2 and TRBJ1-4; TRBD1 matches at 10 bases. Trimming removed 4 bases from V and 4 bases from J; junction bases left unmatched: 0. Germline assignment: CDR1 SNHLY and CDR2 FYNNEI. This CDR3 contains 14 residues. CDR3: CASSGTGGNEKLFF. CDR3 DNA: TGTGCCAGCAGTGGGACAGGGGGTAATGAAAAACTGTTTTTT.

J is TRBJ1-1 and V is TRBV27; 9 nucleotides line up with TRBD1. J gave up 12 bases and V 6 bases, and 8 bases lay outside the gene matches. The CDR3 is made up of 12 amino acids. Germline CDR1 and CDR2: MNHEY and SMNVEV (reference sequence). CDR3 amino acids: CASSPDRGVPFF. DNA for the CDR3: TGTGCCAGCAGCCCTGACAGGGGGGTACCTTTCTTT.

This rearrangement joins TRBV12-3 or TRBV12-4 to TRBJ1-2, with no clear D. V dropped 6 bases and J dropped 1 base, with 9 bases sitting between them. The CDR3 loop spans 13 amino acids. The DNA of the CDR3 is TGTGCCAGCAGCCCCAGGAATAACTATGGCTACACCTTC. As protein: CASSPRNNYGYTF.

The chain links TRBV3-1 (or the pseudogene TRBV3-2) to TRBJ2-5; tentatively, D is TRBD1 (5 bases). This CDR3 has 11 amino acids. Per germline, CDR1 LGHDT and CDR2 YNNKEL (reference sequence). V dropped 1 base and J dropped 10 bases, with 7 bases sitting between them. CDR3 residues: CASSQVRGQYF. CDR3 bases: TGTGCCAGCAGCCAAGTTAGGGGCCAGTACTTC.

The chain combines TRBV7-6 with TRBJ2-7; D perhaps matches TRBD1 (6 bases). The CDR3 runs 17 residues. V lost 5 bases and J lost 4, with 24 bases in between. Germline CDR1 and CDR2: SGHVS and FNYEAQ. In DNA form, the CDR3 reads TGTGCCAGCAGCGGAGGACGACACCCTGGGACAAGGTACGAGCAGTACTTC. This codes for CASSGGRHPGTRYEQYF. Drawing the rest from reference TRBV7-6 and TRBJ2-7, the complete variable domain is GAGVSQSPRYKVTKRGQDVALRCDPISGHVSLYWYRQALGQGPEFLTYFNYEAQQDKSGLPNDRFSAERPEGSISTLTIQRTEQRDSAMYRCASSGGRHPGTRYEQYFGPGTRLTVT.

In its sample, this clone was seen a few times. This sequence joins TRBV7-9 and TRBJ1-1; 7 nucleotides align to TRBD1. The ends lost 5 bases at V and 2 bases at J; junction bases unmatched: 5. This CDR3 has 14 residues. CDR1 SEHNR and CDR2 FQNEAQ come from the germline V gene (reference sequence). The CDR3 here is CASSPGQTNTEAFF. The DNA of the CDR3 is TGTGCCAGCAGCCCGGGACAGACAAACACTGAAGCTTTCTTT. Filled out from reference TRBV7-9 and TRBJ1-1, the complete variable domain reads DTGVSQNPRHKITKRGQNVTFRCDPISEHNRLYWYRQTLGQGPEFLTYFQNEAQLEKSRLLSDRFSAERPKGSFSTLEIQRTEQGDSAMYLCASSPGQTNTEAFFGQGTRLTVV.

The rearrangement links TRBV5-1 to TRBJ2-7; the match to TRBD2 covers 7 bases. CDR3 length equals 15 residues. The trim removed 0 bases at V and 0 bases at J, leaving 3 bases unmatched. In germline, CDR1 is SGHRS, CDR2 YFSETQ. The DNA of the CDR3 is TGCGCCAGCAGCTTGGGCGGGGGTAGCTCCTACGAGCAGTACTTC. Translated: CASSLGGGSSYEQYF.

A single count supports this clone. The chain combines TRBV6-5 with TRBJ1-1; D gene uncertain. The CDR3 consists of 16 residues. CDR1 MNHEY and CDR2 SVGAGI come from the germline V gene. Trimming removed 2 bases from V and 1 base from J, with 14 bases in between. DNA of the CDR3: TGTGCCAGCAGTTACCGACCAGTAGGAGGGAACACTGAAGCTTTCTTT. This sequence encodes CASSYRPVGGNTEAFF.

The chain joins TRBV28 to TRBJ2-7; 8 nucleotides line up with TRBD1. Germline CDR1 MDHEN, CDR2 SYDVKM. The CDR3 runs 16 residues. J was trimmed by 4 bases and V by 2 bases; bases with no gene match: 10. This chain's CDR3 is CASSLSPGGLPYEQYF. CDR3 bases: TGTGCCAGCAGTTTAAGTCCAGGGGGCCTACCTTACGAGCAGTACTTC.

This chain connects TRBV5-4 to TRBJ2-7, with 13 bases aligning to TRBD2. CDR3 length: 15 residues. Germline CDR1 and CDR2: SGHNT and YYREEE (reference sequence). V lost 2 bases to trimming and J lost 5 bases; unmatched junction nucleotides: 4. DNA for the CDR3: TGTGCCAGCAGCTTTACTAGCGGGGGGGCCAACGAGCAGTACTTC. It is translated as CASSFTSGGANEQYF.

The V call is TRBV10-3, the J call TRBJ2-2; a weak D match, TRBD1 (5 bases). From germline, CDR1 is ENHRY and CDR2 SYGVKD. The CDR3 runs to 14 residues. V lost 3 bases and J lost 4, with 9 bases in between. CDR3 bases: TGTGCCATCAGTGAACGACAGCTCACCGGGGAGCTGTTTTTT. It codes for CAISERQLTGELFF.

The CDR3 DNA sequence: TGTGCCACCAGTGAACTGACTGTCACCCCCTTGAACACTGAAGCTTTCTTT. Translation gives CATSELTVTPLNTEAFF. The V gene is TRBV24-1, the J gene TRBJ1-1; D is uncertain. Germline V CDR1 and CDR2: KGHDR, SFDVKD. Trimming removed 4 bases from V and 0 bases from J, with 17 bases in between. The CDR3 length is 17 residues.

This chain connects TRBV15 to TRBJ1-2; D uncertain. This CDR3 spans 16 amino acids. V shed 1 base and J shed 0 bases, with 12 bases lying between them. Germline-derived CDR1 and CDR2 are LNHNV and YYDKDF (reference sequence). The CDR3 DNA follows: TGTGCCACCAGCAGAGGAGGTTCTGGAACTAACTATGGCTACACCTTC. Its protein is CATSRGGSGTNYGYTF.

This sequence joins TRBV5-4 and TRBJ1-2; D is undetermined. The length of the CDR3 is 17 residues. From germline, CDR1 is SGHNT and CDR2 YYREEE (reference sequence). V was cut by 3 bases and J by 4 bases, with 22 bases left in between. Here the CDR3 reads CASSSGYGNPTFYGYTF. The DNA for the CDR3 is TGTGCCAGCAGCTCAGGCTACGGGAATCCAACCTTCTATGGCTACACCTTC.

The chain joins TRBV19 to TRBJ1-5; maybe TRBD1 (6 bases). V lost 9 bases, J lost 7 bases, and 13 bases lay in between. The CDR3 consists of 12 residues. The germline CDR1 and CDR2 sequences are LNHDA and SQIVND (reference sequence). The DNA for the CDR3 is TGTGCCAGCAAAGACCAGGGGCAGCCCCAGCATTTT. This sequence encodes CASKDQGQPQHF. Together with reference TRBV19 and TRBJ1-5, the CDR3 gives the full variable domain: DGGITQSPKYLFRKEGQNVTLSCEQNLNHDAMYWYRQDPGQGLRLIYYSQIVNDFQKGDIAEGYSVSREKKESFPLTVTSAQKNPTAFYLCASKDQGQPQHFGDGTRLSIL.

This chain uses TRBV19 with TRBJ1-5; no definite D call. Germline V lookup: CDR1 LNHDA, CDR2 SQIVND (reference sequence). The ends were cut back, 11 bases at V and 2 bases at J, with 10 bases in the middle. This CDR3 comprises 12 residues. CDR3 in amino acids: CAVSPGNQPQHF. CDR3 DNA sequence: TGTGCCGTATCACCGGGCAATCAGCCCCAGCATTTT.

This sequence joins TRBV29-1 and TRBJ2-5; 8 bases align to TRBD1. CDR1 SQVTM and CDR2 ANQGSEA come from the germline V gene. This CDR3 contains 16 residues. V shed 5 bases and J 0 bases; nucleotides not matched to a gene: 11. CDR3 sequence (DNA): TGCAGCGTTCGGGCCTGGGGGACAGGAGACCAAGAGACCCAGTACTTC. Translated: CSVRAWGTGDQETQYF.

V is TRBV18 and J is TRBJ1-1, with D possibly matching TRBD1 (5 bases). The CDR3 extends over 13 amino acids. Germline V lookup: CDR1 KGHSH, CDR2 LQKENI. V lost 5 bases and J lost 1, with 8 bases in between. CDR3 sequence: CASSSDKNTEAFF. The CDR3 DNA reads TGTGCCAGCTCATCGGACAAGAACACTGAAGCTTTCTTT. The variable domain in full, with the rest retrieved from reference TRBV18 and TRBJ1-1, is NAGVMQNPRHLVRRRGQEARLRCSPMKGHSHVYWYRQLPEEGLKFMVYLQKENIIDESGMPKERFSAEFPKEGPSILRIQQVVRGDSAAYFCASSSDKNTEAFFGQGTRLTVV.

This sequence joins TRBV7-2 and TRBJ1-3; D is unclear. The CDR3 covers 14 residues. CDR1 and CDR2 (germline): SGHTA, FQGNSA. The germline V and J ends were trimmed by 3 bases and 2 bases, with 8 bases remaining between them. The CDR3: CASSFTRAGNTIYF. The CDR3 DNA sequence: TGTGCCAGCAGCTTCACTAGAGCTGGAAACACCATATATTTT. The full variable domain, its missing parts supplied by reference TRBV7-2 and TRBJ1-3, is GAGVSQSPSNKVTEKGKDVELRCDPISGHTALYWYRQSLGQGLEFLIYFQGNSAPDKSGLPSDRFSAERTGGSVSTLTIQRTQQEDSAVYLCASSFTRAGNTIYFGEGSWLTVV.

The J gene is TRBJ1-2, the V gene TRBV4-1; D is possibly TRBD1 (5 bases). The V gene lost 0 bases and the J gene lost 2 bases, with 10 bases spanning the gap. The CDR3 loop spans 15 amino acids. In germline, CDR1 is MGHRA, CDR2 YSYEKL. CDR3 sequence reads: CASSQEGGANYGYTF. CDR3 bases: TGCGCCAGCAGCCAAGAGGGAGGGGCCAACTATGGCTACACCTTC.